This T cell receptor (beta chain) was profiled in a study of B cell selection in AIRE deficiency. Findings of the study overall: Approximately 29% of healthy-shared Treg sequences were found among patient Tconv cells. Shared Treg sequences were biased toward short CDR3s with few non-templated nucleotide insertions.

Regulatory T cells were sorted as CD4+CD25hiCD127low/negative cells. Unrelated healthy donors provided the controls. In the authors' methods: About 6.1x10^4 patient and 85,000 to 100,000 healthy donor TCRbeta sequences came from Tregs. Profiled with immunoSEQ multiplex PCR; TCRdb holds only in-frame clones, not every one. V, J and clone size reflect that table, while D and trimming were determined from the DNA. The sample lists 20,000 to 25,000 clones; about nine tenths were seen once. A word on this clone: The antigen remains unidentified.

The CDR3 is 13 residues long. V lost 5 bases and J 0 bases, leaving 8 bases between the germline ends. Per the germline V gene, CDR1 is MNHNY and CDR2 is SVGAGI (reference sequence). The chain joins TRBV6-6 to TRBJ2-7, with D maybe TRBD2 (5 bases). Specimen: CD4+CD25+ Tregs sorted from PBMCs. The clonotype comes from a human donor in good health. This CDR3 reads CASSRGFSYEQYF. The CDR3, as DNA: TGTGCCAGCAGTCGGGGTTTCTCCTACGAGCAGTACTTC.